The 20 T cell receptor beta chains given below trace back to one sample, sequenced in a study of blood T cell repertoires in COVID-19. The protocol was immunoSEQ multiplex PCR, while the TCRdb copy is restricted to in-frame clones and leaves out a portion. The repertoire holds 340,000 or so clones, with around 82% as singletons. Sequenced: peripheral blood. Receptors were obtained from a man in his thirties or forties with active or convalescent COVID-19.

The sample holds one count of this clone. The chain recombines TRBV7-9 with TRBJ2-1, with 10 bases aligning to TRBD1. Germline lookup yields CDR1 SEHNR and CDR2 FQNEAQ (reference sequence). Germline trimming cut 5 bases from V and 6 bases from J; bases unmatched to any gene: 10. The CDR3 is made up of 16 amino acids. The CDR3 protein is CASSIRTGTGVNEQFF. CDR3 sequence (DNA): TGTGCCAGCAGCATACGTACCGGGACAGGGGTCAATGAGCAGTTCTTC.

The chain carries TRBV11-3 and TRBJ2-1; the match to TRBD2 covers 9 bases. V dropped 3 bases and J dropped 7; count of bases not matched to a gene: 13. In germline, CDR1 is SGHNT, CDR2 YENEEA. This CDR3 region has 17 residues. CDR3 DNA sequence: TGTGCCAGCAGCTTGGGAAGGTTAGCGGGAGCTTTGAATGAGCAGTTCTTC. Translating gives CASSLGRLAGALNEQFF.

The genes are TRBV5-4 and TRBJ1-4; D perhaps matches TRBD1 (5 bases). Germline assignment: CDR1 SGHNT and CDR2 YYREEE (reference sequence). Trimming took 5 bases from V and 8 from J, leaving 13 bases between them. The CDR3 is made up of 13 amino acids. This CDR3 reads CASRTQGGEKLFF. In DNA, the CDR3 is TGTGCCAGCAGAACCCAGGGTGGGGAAAAACTGTTTTTT.

J is TRBJ1-1 and V is TRBV30; 7 bases map to TRBD1. The V gene's germline CDR1 is GTSNPN and CDR2 SVGIG (reference sequence). V lost 0 bases, J lost 8 bases, and 15 bases stayed unmatched. The CDR3 contains 16 residues. CDR3 bases: TGTGCCTGGAGTGTAGGAGGGGGCGCGTCAGCTCGGGAAGCTTTCTTT. It specifies CAWSVGGGASAREAFF.

The genes are TRBV27 and TRBJ1-1; D gene unclear. The CDR3 contains 13 residues. The ends were cut back, 2 bases at V and 0 bases at J, with 4 bases in the middle. Germline V lookup: CDR1 MNHEY, CDR2 SMNVEV (reference sequence). CDR3 residues: CASSLGLNTEAFF. CDR3 nucleotide sequence: TGTGCCAGCAGTTTAGGCTTGAACACTGAAGCTTTCTTT.

This clone was recorded only once. The rearrangement links TRBV6-5 to TRBJ2-7; 7 nucleotides agree with TRBD2. V dropped 7 bases and J dropped 6; count of bases not matched to a gene: 6. The CDR3 has 12 residues. The germline V gene has CDR1 MNHEY and CDR2 SVGAGI. The CDR3, as DNA: TGTGCCAGCATTTCGGGCGGGGGCGAGCAGTACTTC. This codes for CASISGGGEQYF.

This clone was counted a few times. The chain links TRBV5-6 to TRBJ2-5; a weak D match, TRBD2 (6 bases). CDR1 is SGHDT, CDR2 YYEEEE, per germline. The CDR3 contains 15 residues. Trimming left V 4 bases short and J 2 bases short, with 15 bases between. The CDR3 region has the DNA TGTGCCAGCAGCCTGTGGGGGAGGACACAAGAGACCCAGTACTTC. It specifies CASSLWGRTQETQYF.

The V gene is TRBV7-9, the J gene TRBJ1-1, with D possibly being TRBD1 (5 bases). The V end was cut by 2 bases, the J end by 0 bases, with 7 bases between. There are 14 residues in the CDR3. Per germline, CDR1 SEHNR and CDR2 FQNEAQ (reference sequence). CDR3 nucleotides: TGTGCCAGCAGCTTACTACAGGTGAACACTGAAGCTTTCTTT. Amino acids: CASSLLQVNTEAFF.

The rearrangement uses TRBV18 and TRBJ2-1; no reliable D call. CDR1 and CDR2 from the germline V gene are KGHSH and LQKENI. V lost 3 bases and J 6 bases, leaving 6 bases between the germline ends. CDR3 length: 12 amino acids. The CDR3 region has the DNA TGTGCCAGCTCACCTGCAGGCAATGAGCAGTTCTTC. Translated, it gives CASSPAGNEQFF.

The chain combines TRBV28 with TRBJ1-3, with D unresolved. V was shortened by 6 bases and J by 0 bases, with 15 bases between the two germline ends. Germline values: CDR1 MDHEN, CDR2 SYDVKM. The CDR3 is 16 amino acids. This CDR3 is CASSPFLTLSGNTIYF. CDR3 in DNA: TGTGCCAGCAGCCCGTTCCTCACTCTCTCTGGAAACACCATATATTTT.

This chain links TRBV30 with TRBJ1-4; 11 bases are shared with TRBD1. CDR1 is GTSNPN, CDR2 SVGIG, per germline (reference sequence). This CDR3 has 14 residues. V was pared by 8 bases and J by 7 bases, with 9 bases of the junction left unmatched. This CDR3 is CAQAGTGGSEKLFF. The CDR3 region has the DNA TGTGCCCAGGCGGGGACAGGGGGGAGTGAAAAACTGTTTTTT. The whole variable domain, remainder taken from reference TRBV30 and TRBJ1-4, is SQTIHQWPATLVQPVGSPLSLECTVEGTSNPNLYWYRQAAGRGLQLLFYSVGIGQISSEVPQNLSASRPQDRQFILSSKKLLLSDSGFYLCAQAGTGGSEKLFFGSGTQLSVL.

This rearrangement joins TRBV27 to TRBJ2-7, with 7 positions matching TRBD1. Germline lookup yields CDR1 MNHEY and CDR2 SMNVEV (reference sequence). Trimming took 3 bases from V and 6 from J; bases not matched to a gene: 5. The CDR3 runs to 13 residues. The chain's CDR3 is CASSLTTGLEQYF. In DNA, the CDR3 is TGTGCCAGCAGTTTGACGACAGGGCTCGAGCAGTACTTC.

The chain couples TRBV9 to TRBJ2-7, with TRBD2 matching over 12 bases. Per germline, CDR1 SGDLS and CDR2 YYNGEE. V lost 7 bases, J lost 5 bases, and 1 base stayed unmatched. This CDR3 comprises 12 residues. CDR3 loop: CASGLAGNEQYF. CDR3 in DNA: TGTGCCAGCGGACTAGCGGGGAACGAGCAGTACTTC.

The rearrangement links TRBV6-5 to TRBJ1-1; the D is unclear. V was shortened by 2 bases and J by 1 base, with 8 bases between the two germline ends. This CDR3 comprises 14 residues. In germline, CDR1 is MNHEY, CDR2 SVGAGI. The CDR3 DNA sequence: TGTGCCAGCAGTTACGGTCCCGGGAACACTGAAGCTTTCTTT. Translated, it gives CASSYGPGNTEAFF.

The chain is built from TRBV6-2 or TRBV6-3 and TRBJ1-1; no clear D gene. Looked up from germline, CDR1 is MNHEY and CDR2 is SVGEGT. The CDR3 is made up of 14 amino acids. V was cut by 0 bases and J by 2 bases, with 7 bases left in between. This CDR3 is CASSYSRENTEAFF. In DNA form, the CDR3 reads TGTGCCAGCAGTTACTCGAGGGAAAACACTGAAGCTTTCTTT.

The chain couples TRBV18 to TRBJ1-5; D is unclear. Trimming removed 3 bases at V and 4 bases at J, with 13 bases between. The V gene's germline CDR1 is KGHSH and CDR2 LQKENI. The CDR3 spans 15 residues. CDR3 nucleotide sequence: TGTGCCAGCTCACCTCCAAACCAACATAATCAGCCCCAGCATTTT. It is translated as CASSPPNQHNQPQHF.

This chain connects TRBV6-5 to TRBJ1-2; D is uncertain. Germline-derived CDR1 and CDR2 are MNHEY and SVGAGI. The CDR3 is 14 amino acids. Trimming took off 4 bases at V and 4 bases at J, with 13 bases between the two ends. The CDR3 is CASSSMGGGYGYTF. The CDR3 DNA follows: TGTGCCAGCAGTTCTATGGGAGGCGGCTATGGCTACACCTTC.

As regards this clone: The sample contains more than one DNA sequence encoding this CDR3. V usage is TRBV2 and J usage is TRBJ1-3; D ambiguous. Germline CDR1 is SNHLY and CDR2 is FYNNEI. The V and J ends lost 7 bases and 2 bases respectively, with 6 bases between them. The CDR3 spans 12 residues. CDR3 nucleotide sequence: TGTGCCAGCACCCTAACTGGAAACACCATATATTTT. This sequence encodes CASTLTGNTIYF.

This sequence joins TRBV2 and TRBJ1-1; D not resolved. The V gene lost 6 bases and the J gene lost 1 base, with 15 bases spanning the gap. Germline loops: CDR1 SNHLY, CDR2 FYNNEI. CDR3 length: 15 amino acids. CDR3 in DNA: TGTGCCAGCAGGACGAAGCGGGCCCCGAACACTGAAGCTTTCTTT. Protein product: CASRTKRAPNTEAFF.

V is TRBV2 and J is TRBJ2-2; 9 bases agree with TRBD2. The CDR3 loop spans 18 amino acids. V lost 7 bases and J lost 6; bases outside the gene matches: 18. Germline V gene sequence: CDR1 SNHLY, CDR2 FYNNEI. The CDR3 here is CASNLAPNSGRNSGELFF. The CDR3 DNA reads TGTGCCAGCAACCTCGCACCAAATAGCGGGAGAAACTCCGGGGAGCTGTTTTTT.